This T cell receptor (beta chain) appears in the sequencing data of a study of vaccination and CD4 T cells after COVID-19. Study as a whole: Convalescent patients were SARS-CoV-2 positive by nasal swab PCR; several mild, one severe.

Sequenced with the Oncomine TCR Beta short-read assay was DNA taken from cultured CD4+ T cells. TCRdb itself ran the PCR reads through MiXCR, one entry per CDR3 protein. This sample has about 15,000 distinct CDR3 sequences, with around 49% found just once. This clonotype was counted a few times. Its antigen is as yet unknown. Germline CDR1 is MNHNS and CDR2 is SASEGT. The V gene end was trimmed by 5 bases and the J gene end by 3 bases; junction bases not matched to a gene: 4. This CDR3 spans 14 amino acids. Documented treatment: approximately 9-day PBMC culture with coronavirus spike peptide pools or control peptides (ViraFEST assay).

The genes are TRBV6-1 and TRBJ1-2; 9 positions agree with TRBD1. The source is a human donor who had recovered from COVID-19. Source material: CD4+ T cells from blood, cultured in vitro. Here the CDR3 DNA reads TGTGCCAGCAGTCCTGGGGACAGGGACTATGGCTACACCTTC. Amino acid sequence: CASSPGDRDYGYTF.